Included here is one T cell receptor beta chain sequence, with context. Antigen unknown. The sample originates from a study of cytomegalovirus exposure and HLA in healthy donors. Study background: Later analysis reported that the roughly 110 validation repertoires shared the platform of the 500 to 750 first-cohort repertoires.

General study findings and limits: Per published reports, the classifier diagnosed cytomegalovirus status with high specificity and sensitivity. Overall, about 160 TCR beta chains were annotated as cytomegalovirus-associated.

This CDR3 spans 16 amino acids. The germline V gene has CDR1 GTSNPN and CDR2 SVGIG (reference sequence). V lost 3 bases and J 1 base, leaving 18 bases between the germline ends. Assay: immunoSEQ multiplex PCR; the TCRdb copy retains only in-frame clones and omits some. The data contain approximately 190,000 clones, more than 65% of them seen just once; the ten biggest clones take up about an eighth. Sequencing was done on a sample of PBMCs. The rearrangement links TRBV30 to TRBJ1-1; tentative D call: TRBD1 (6 bases). This TCR was recovered from a woman under 40 in good health and CMV-seropositive. The CDR3 loop reads CAWSPGDRLENTEAFF. In DNA, the CDR3 is TGTGCCTGGAGCCCCGGCGACAGGTTGGAGAACACTGAAGCTTTCTTT.